Here is one TCR beta chain with its context. The antigen is not known. This entry is derived from a study of Tregs in tolerant kidney transplant recipients. Overall study findings and caveats: Changing PCR primers prevented nucleotide comparison between some patients' samples. Activated donor B cell expansion appeared to reveal the most relevant donor-specific TCRbeta repertoire.

Recipients received nonmyeloablative bone marrow transplants from related graft donors, with transient mixed chimerism. Unstimulated Tregs (CD4+CD25+CD127-) and CD4+CD25- non-Tregs were sorted from PBMCs. Libraries were prepared by immunoSEQ multiplex PCR; TCRdb keeps only in-frame clonotypes and omits some of them. The table has roughly 64,000 clones, about 90% seen once. Source: CD4+ T cells from blood (PBMCs), taken 6 months after the transplant. The clonotype comes from a human patient who received a combined kidney and bone marrow transplant. Some T cells may be transferred from the graft donor.

Here the CDR3 DNA reads TGTGCCAGCAGCTTAGAAGGCCAGGGGGATGGCTACACCTTC. Its translation is CASSLEGQGDGYTF. This chain links TRBV7-2 with TRBJ1-2; TRBD1 matches at 7 bases. There are 14 residues in the CDR3. V shed 1 base and J 6 bases; nucleotides not matched to a gene: 5. Per the germline V gene, CDR1 is SGHTA and CDR2 is FQGNSA.